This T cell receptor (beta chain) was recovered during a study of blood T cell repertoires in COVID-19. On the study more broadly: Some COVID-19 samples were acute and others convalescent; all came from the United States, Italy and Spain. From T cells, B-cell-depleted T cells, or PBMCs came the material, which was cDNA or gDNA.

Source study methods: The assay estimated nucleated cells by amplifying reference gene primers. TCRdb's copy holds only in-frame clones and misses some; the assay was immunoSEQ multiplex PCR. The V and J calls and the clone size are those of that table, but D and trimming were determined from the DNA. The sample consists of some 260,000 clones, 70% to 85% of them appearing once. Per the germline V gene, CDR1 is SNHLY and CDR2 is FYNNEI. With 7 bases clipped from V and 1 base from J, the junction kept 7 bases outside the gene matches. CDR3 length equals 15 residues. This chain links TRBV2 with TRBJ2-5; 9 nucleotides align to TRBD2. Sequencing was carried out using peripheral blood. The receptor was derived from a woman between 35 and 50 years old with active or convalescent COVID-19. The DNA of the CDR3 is TGTGCCAGCACAGTGGCGGGGGGGTCCCAAGAGACCCAGTACTTC. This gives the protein CASTVAGGSQETQYF.